The rows below give T cell receptor beta chains drawn from one sample of a study of T cells in Graves' hyperthyroidism and ophthalmopathy. Each CDR3 protein is one row after TCRdb ran MiXCR on the multiplex PCR reads. The sample lists some 92,000 distinct CDR3 sequences; 40% were seen once. The sample taken for sequencing was peripheral blood or thyroid tissue (not recorded which). The origin of the receptors is a woman aged 30 to 39 with Graves' hyperthyroidism. CDR3s include the opening cysteine and the closing phenylalanine or tryptophan. A D gene is named only where the DNA matches it firmly. Rows may omit the clone size; those that give it use once, few, many or a size class.

v_call	j_call	clone_size	d_call	cdr3_nt	cdr3_aa
TRBV15	TRBJ2-5	.	TRBD1	TGTGCCACCAGCCTCACCGGGACAGGGTTCGGAGAGACCCAGTACTTC	CATSLTGTGFGETQYF
TRBV20-1	TRBJ1-2	once	TRBD1	TGCAGTGCCCTGGGGGACAGGGTGTCCACCTTC	CSALGDRVSTF
TRBV2	TRBJ2-3	.	TRBD2	TGTGCCAGCAGTGACAGCGGGAGGGCCTCCGGTACGCAGTATTTT	CASSDSGRASGTQYF
TRBV5-6	TRBJ1-2	many	.	TGTGCCAGCAGCCCCTACGGACATTCGGAGGATGGCTACACCTTC	CASSPYGHSEDGYTF
TRBV13	TRBJ1-2	many	TRBD1	TGTGCCAGCAGCTCGGACAGGGCGGCTGGCTACACCTTC	CASSSDRAAGYTF
TRBV28	TRBJ2-2	few	TRBD2	TGTGCCGGCACTAGCGCCACCGGGGAGCTGTTTTTT	CAGTSATGELFF
TRBV7-3	TRBJ1-2	many	.	TGTGCCAGCAGCTCAGCTGGGGACCATCTCCTATATGGCTACACCTTC	CASSSAGDHLLYGYTF
TRBV6-5	TRBJ2-7	few	.	TGTGCCAGCAGCCAAGCCTTGACGGGCTACGAGCAGTACTTC	CASSQALTGYEQYF
TRBV10-3	TRBJ1-1	many	.	TGTGCCATCAGCAAACAGGGTATGTTCACTGAAGCTTTCTTT	CAISKQGMFTEAFF
TRBV28	TRBJ2-7	few	TRBD1	TGTGCCAGCAGTTTCTCACAGGGGTGGTACGAGCAGTACTTC	CASSFSQGWYEQYF
TRBV7-6	TRBJ2-2	many	.	TGTGCCAGCAGCCAAGCCCCAGTCGAAAGGGCTTTTGTTGAGTCCGGGGAGCTGTTTTTT	CASSQAPVERAFVESGELFF
TRBV7-3	TRBJ1-2	.	.	TGTGCCAGCAGCTTACAGGGAAACAATGAGAGCTACACCTTC	CASSLQGNNESYTF
TRBV27	TRBJ1-2	few	.	TGTGCCAGCAGTTCGGGCCCCGGAGGGCTCTACACCTTC	CASSSGPGGLYTF
TRBV7-8	TRBJ2-2	many	TRBD2	TGTGCCAGCAGCTTAGGAGATGGTGGGAGGGCCGCCGGGGAGCTGTTTTTT	CASSLGDGGRAAGELFF
TRBV7-9	TRBJ1-3	many	.	TGTGCCAGCAGCCCGCAGGCTATAACTTTTTCTGGAAACACCATATATTTT	CASSPQAITFSGNTIYF
TRBV6-1	TRBJ1-3	many	.	TGTGCCAGCAGTGAATCTGGTGGAAACACCATATATTTT	CASSESGGNTIYF
TRBV10-1	TRBJ1-4	many	.	TGCGCCAGCAGTGAGACAGGGACTGAAAAACTGTTTTTT	CASSETGTEKLFF
TRBV28	TRBJ2-5	few	.	TGTGCCAGCAGCATAACCGGGACGGTAGAGACCCAGTACTTC	CASSITGTVETQYF
TRBV7-2	TRBJ2-1	.	TRBD2	TGTGCCAGCAGCTCACCCCTGACTAGCGGCCTACATGAGCAGTTCTTC	CASSSPLTSGLHEQFF
TRBV14	TRBJ1-5	.	TRBD1	TGTGCCAGCAGCAAGGGGACAGGGAGACCGAATCAGCCCCAGCATTTT	CASSKGTGRPNQPQHF
TRBV9	TRBJ1-5	.	.	TGTGCCAGCAGCGTAGGGGGGCGCGGCCGGCCCCAGCATTTT	CASSVGGRGRPQHF
TRBV9	TRBJ1-2	many	.	TGTGCCAGCAGAGGGAGCAGCCATGGCTACACCTTC	CASRGSSHGYTF
TRBV28	TRBJ2-5	.	.	TGTGCCAGCAGTTTGGTGAACAGCTACCTAGAGGCCCAGTACTTC	CASSLVNSYLEAQYF
TRBV7-8	TRBJ1-1	many	.	TGTGCCAGCAGCGTATACAGGGCCACTGAAGCTTTCTTT	CASSVYRATEAFF
TRBV20-1	TRBJ1-4	.	.	TGCAGTGCTAGAGCACTGGGGGAGGCTAATGAAAAACTGTTTTTT	CSARALGEANEKLFF
TRBV9	TRBJ1-6	.	.	TGTGCCAGCAGCGGGACAGAAAATTCACCCCTCCACTTT	CASSGTENSPLHF
TRBV27	TRBJ1-1	.	.	TGTGCCAGCAGTTTAAGTGCAGGTCCTGAAGCTTTCTTT	CASSLSAGPEAFF
TRBV5-1	TRBJ2-2	many	.	TGCGCCAGCAGCTTGGGGTTCGGGAACACCGGGGAGCTGTTTTTT	CASSLGFGNTGELFF
TRBV7-2	TRBJ2-2	many	.	TGTGCCAGCAGCCAAACTAGGGGAACCGGGGAGCTGTTTTTT	CASSQTRGTGELFF
TRBV10-3	TRBJ2-2	.	.	TGTGCCACCAGTGTGAGGGGCAGTTACACCGGGGAGCTGTTTTTT	CATSVRGSYTGELFF
TRBV18	TRBJ2-5	many	TRBD2	TGTGCCAGCTCTCCCGGACTAGCGGCAACAGGTCGGGAGACCCAGTACTTC	CASSPGLAATGRETQYF
TRBV5-1	TRBJ1-5	many	TRBD1	TGCGCCAGCAGCTTATCAGGGGGCTGGAATCAGCCCCAGCATTTT	CASSLSGGWNQPQHF
TRBV3-1	TRBJ2-7	many	TRBD1	TGTGCCAGCAGCCGTCGACAGGGGACCTACGAGCAGTACTTC	CASSRRQGTYEQYF
TRBV7-9	TRBJ1-2	many	.	TGTGCCAGCAGCTTAGCGTCCCAGGACGACTATGGCTACACCTTC	CASSLASQDDYGYTF
TRBV11-1	TRBJ2-2	.	.	TGTGCCAGCAGTTACTCAGGGTCAGGATCCGGGGAGCTGTTTTTT	CASSYSGSGSGELFF
TRBV15	TRBJ2-7	.	TRBD2	TGTGCCACCAGCAGGGGGACTAGCGGGAGGTACGAGCAGTACTTC	CATSRGTSGRYEQYF
TRBV11-2	TRBJ2-7	many	.	TGTGCCAGCTCCTCCGGAGCGGTCGAGCAGTACTTC	CASSSGAVEQYF
TRBV7-9	TRBJ1-2	many	.	TGTGCCAGCAGCTCCAGACAGGTCGGATCCTATGGCTACACCTTC	CASSSRQVGSYGYTF
TRBV20-1	TRBJ2-3	many	.	TGCAGTGCTATCCGTGGGGCAAGCACAGATACGCAGTATTTT	CSAIRGASTDTQYF
TRBV28	TRBJ1-5	few	.	TGTGCCAGCAGCCGAGGTAGGCTCACACCTCAGCCCCAGCATTTT	CASSRGRLTPQPQHF
TRBV6-1	TRBJ1-3	.	.	TGTGCCAGCAGTTACGGACCCTCTGGAAACACCATATATTTT	CASSYGPSGNTIYF
TRBV20-1	TRBJ2-5	.	TRBD2	TGCGGTGCCGTCCGCGGGGGAGGATTTCAAGAGACCCAGTACTTC	CGAVRGGGFQETQYF
TRBV7-3	TRBJ1-1	.	.	TGTGCCAGCAGCTTAAGAGGGGGGGTCACTGAAGCTTTCTTT	CASSLRGGVTEAFF
TRBV12-3/TRBV12-4	TRBJ2-7	.	TRBD1	TGTGCCATCAGTGAACGGCAGGGGGCACAGAACTCCTACGAGCAGTACTTC	CAISERQGAQNSYEQYF
TRBV11-2	TRBJ1-2	once	TRBD1	TGTGCCAGCAGCTTAACAGGGGGTTCGGCTGGCTACACCTTC	CASSLTGGSAGYTF
TRBV20-1	TRBJ1-4	.	.	TGCAGTGCTAGAGTCGGTGGGGAGGGTGAAAAACTGTTTTTT	CSARVGGEGEKLFF
TRBV20-1	TRBJ1-2	.	.	TGCAGTGCTAGCGAAGGATGGGACTATGGCTACACCTTC	CSASEGWDYGYTF
TRBV6-5	TRBJ2-2	many	.	TGTGCCAGCAGTGAAGGGCTAGCAGGCACCGGGGAGCTGTTTTTT	CASSEGLAGTGELFF
TRBV14	TRBJ1-2	many	.	TGTGCCAGCAGTCAAGCACGGGGCCGATACTATGGCTACACCTTC	CASSQARGRYYGYTF
TRBV5-1	TRBJ1-2	many	.	TGCGCCAGCAGCTTGGGTACAGTCGATTCATATGGCTACACCTTC	CASSLGTVDSYGYTF
TRBV7-9	TRBJ1-4	.	.	TGTGCCAGCAGCTTAGTCAGATCGAGGGGTGAAAAACTGTTTTTT	CASSLVRSRGEKLFF
TRBV6-6	TRBJ2-5	many	.	TGTGCCAGCAGTTACCAGGGGACCCAGTACTTC	CASSYQGTQYF
TRBV7-2	TRBJ2-7	many	.	TGTGCCAGCAGCTTAAGTATTTGGCTAGCTCGTTACGAGCAGTACTTC	CASSLSIWLARYEQYF